A selection of T cell receptor beta chains follows, all from one sample in a study of T cells in Graves' hyperthyroidism and ophthalmopathy. In TCRdb, the multiplex PCR reads were re-called with MiXCR into one record per CDR3 protein. The sample yields some 530,000 distinct CDR3 sequences, approximately 22% seen once. The specimen was blood. The receptors derive from a woman in her sixties or seventies with Graves' ophthalmopathy. Both conserved end residues are part of each CDR3. The order of the fields is J gene, V gene, clone size, D gene, CDR3 protein, CDR3 DNA. The D gene is left open where the match is weak. Part of the rows lack a size; the others show once, few, many or a class for expanded clones.

TRBJ1-1,TRBV4-2,NA,TRBD1,CASSQDPSGGLNTEAFF,TGTGCCAGCAGCCAAGATCCGTCAGGGGGGCTTAACACTGAAGCTTTCTTT
TRBJ2-3,TRBV7-2,few,TRBD2,CASSLATSGTGTDTQYF,TGTGCCAGCAGCTTAGCCACTAGCGGGACTGGCACAGATACGCAGTATTTT
TRBJ1-2,TRBV5-1,NA,NA,CASSREAANYGYTF,TGCGCCAGCAGCCGGGAGGCAGCTAACTATGGCTACACCTTC
TRBJ1-2,TRBV3-1,NA,NA,CASSDGISRGSRGYTF,TGCGCCAGCAGCGACGGGATAAGCAGGGGATCGCGGGGCTACACCTTC
TRBJ2-3,TRBV7-3,many,TRBD2,CASSLRLAGTTDTQYF,TGTGCCAGCAGCTTAAGGCTAGCGGGGACCACAGATACGCAGTATTTT
TRBJ2-5,TRBV7-9,NA,TRBD1,CASSFTGGPQETQYF,TGCGCCAGCAGCTTCACAGGGGGTCCCCAAGAGACCCAGTACTTC
TRBJ2-5,TRBV7-9,few,NA,CASLLQETQYF,TGTGCCAGCTTACTACAAGAGACCCAGTACTTC
TRBJ2-5,TRBV10-3,NA,TRBD1,CAISATGEETQYF,TGTGCCATCAGTGCGACAGGGGAAGAGACCCAGTACTTC
TRBJ2-3,TRBV30,few,NA,CAWRKGGNTDTQYF,TGTGCCTGGAGAAAAGGGGGTAACACAGATACGCAGTATTTT
TRBJ2-5,TRBV12-3/TRBV12-4,many,NA,CASSFSSSVGETQYF,TGTGCCAGCAGTTTCTCCTCTAGCGTCGGAGAGACCCAGTACTTC
TRBJ1-6,TRBV6-9,once,TRBD1,CASSYDRGNSPLHF,TGCGCCAGCAGCTATGACAGGGGAAATTCACCCCTCCACTTT
TRBJ2-7,TRBV5-1,NA,TRBD2,CASSASGFSYEQYF,TGCGCCAGCAGTGCTAGCGGATTCTCCTACGAGCAGTACTTC
TRBJ2-5,TRBV5-5,NA,TRBD1,CASSLDVTGRETQYF,TGTGCCAGCAGCTTGGATGTGACAGGGAGAGAGACCCAGTACTTC
TRBJ2-1,TRBV20-1,few,TRBD2,CSARVASGKSYNEQFF,TGCAGTGCTAGAGTGGCTAGCGGGAAATCCTACAATGAGCAGTTCTTC
TRBJ2-3,TRBV20-1,NA,NA,CSAFHTDTQYF,TGCAGTGCTTTCCACACAGATACGCAGTATTTT
TRBJ2-2,TRBV6-2/TRBV6-3,few,NA,CASRYTRANTGELFF,TGTGCCAGCAGGTACACTAGGGCGAACACCGGGGAGCTGTTTTTT
TRBJ2-2,TRBV5-1,few,NA,CASSLAGPKNTGELFF,TGCGCCAGCAGCTTGGCCGGGCCCAAGAACACCGGGGAGCTGTTTTTT
TRBJ2-7,TRBV2,NA,NA,CASSSQSLSWSGEQYF,TGTGCCAGCAGTTCTCAGTCCTTGAGTTGGTCTGGCGAGCAGTACTTC